This passage covers 9 T cell receptor beta chains from one sample sequenced in a study of technical replicates of blood from a few donors. Sequenced by immunoSEQ multiplex PCR; TCRdb stores in-frame clones only, minus some. Among roughly 85,000 clones listed, around 94% were seen once. The source material was T cells isolated from PBMCs. The receptors come from a human donor in good health.

This chain joins TRBV6-5 and TRBJ1-1, with 8 positions matching TRBD1. V lost 6 bases to trimming and J lost 3 bases; unmatched junction nucleotides: 3. CDR3 size: 13 residues. Germline V gives CDR1 MNHEY, CDR2 SVGAGI. CDR3 sequence reads: CASSKTGDTEAFF. The CDR3 DNA reads TGTGCCAGCAGCAAGACAGGGGACACTGAAGCTTTCTTT.

CDR3 nucleotides: TGTGCCAGCAGTATATGGACAGGGGGATCTCCGAACACTGAAGCTTTCTTT. It specifies CASSIWTGGSPNTEAFF. The chain couples TRBV2 to TRBJ1-1; 10 bases map to TRBD1. Germline CDR1 reads SNHLY; CDR2 reads FYNNEI. Trimming removed 5 bases from V and 1 base from J; junction bases left unmatched: 10. The CDR3 spans 17 residues.

This chain links TRBV7-9 with TRBJ2-7; 7 nucleotides agree with TRBD1. The V gene end was trimmed by 1 base and the J gene end by 5 bases; junction bases not matched to a gene: 2. Germline V gene data show CDR1 as SEHNR and CDR2 as FQNEAQ (reference sequence). The CDR3 runs to 13 residues. The CDR3 reads CASSLGQGHEQYF. The CDR3 nucleotides are TGTGCCAGCAGCTTAGGACAGGGACACGAGCAGTACTTC.

In its sample, this clone was seen once. The rearrangement uses TRBV19 and TRBJ1-4, with 9 positions matching TRBD1. The V segment lost 4 bases and the J segment 7 bases; nucleotides outside the gene matches: 10. The CDR3 is 16 amino acids. Germline V lookup: CDR1 LNHDA, CDR2 SQIVND (reference sequence). In DNA, the CDR3 is TGTGCCAGTAGTAGACGACAGGGGGTAGTACGTGAAAAACTGTTTTTT. Its translation: CASSRRQGVVREKLFF.

The chain recombines TRBV4-2 with TRBJ1-5; D is uncertain. V shed 3 bases and J shed 3 bases, with 12 bases lying between them. This CDR3 has 15 amino acids. CDR1 and CDR2 (germline): LGHNA, YNFKEQ. CDR3 DNA sequence: TGTGCCAGCAGCCAGAGGCTGGTGGACAATCAGCCCCAGCATTTT. Its translation: CASSQRLVDNQPQHF.

This chain uses TRBV19 with TRBJ2-7, with 10 bases matching TRBD1. The CDR3 totals 16 residues. Trimming cost V 3 bases and J 11 bases; bases outside gene matches: 16. The germline gives CDR1 LNHDA, CDR2 SQIVND (reference sequence). CDR3 region: CASSISADRGVRVEYF. DNA for the CDR3: TGTGCCAGTAGTATTTCGGCGGACAGGGGGGTCAGGGTCGAGTACTTC.

The chain combines TRBV4-1 with TRBJ2-5; D possibly corresponds to TRBD2 (5 bases). Trimming took off 1 base at V and 3 bases at J, with 15 bases between the two ends. This CDR3 has 16 amino acids. Per germline, CDR1 MGHRA and CDR2 YSYEKL. The CDR3 loop is CASSQGKTAAEETQYF. The CDR3 nucleotides are TGCGCCAGCAGCCAAGGGAAAACGGCAGCGGAAGAGACCCAGTACTTC.

The rearrangement joins TRBV28 to TRBJ2-1, with 11 bases identical to TRBD2. The CDR3 sequence is 20 residues long. Germline V gene lookup returns CDR1 MDHEN and CDR2 SYDVKM. V trimming: 5 bases; J trimming: 0 bases; junction bases outside the gene matches: 15. The chain's CDR3 is CASSPQPGLAVGISYNEQFF. CDR3 DNA sequence: TGTGCCAGCAGTCCTCAACCGGGACTAGCGGTTGGGATCTCCTACAATGAGCAGTTCTTC.

The chain uses TRBV6-1 and TRBJ2-1, with 9 bases identical to TRBD1. The germline V gene encodes CDR1 MNHNS and CDR2 SASEGT. The CDR3 runs 16 residues. The ends lost 2 bases at V and 5 bases at J; junction bases unmatched: 7. Written as DNA, the CDR3 is TGTGCCAGCAGTGAATTATGGGGACAGGGAAACAATGAGCAGTTCTTC. Translated, it gives CASSELWGQGNNEQFF.